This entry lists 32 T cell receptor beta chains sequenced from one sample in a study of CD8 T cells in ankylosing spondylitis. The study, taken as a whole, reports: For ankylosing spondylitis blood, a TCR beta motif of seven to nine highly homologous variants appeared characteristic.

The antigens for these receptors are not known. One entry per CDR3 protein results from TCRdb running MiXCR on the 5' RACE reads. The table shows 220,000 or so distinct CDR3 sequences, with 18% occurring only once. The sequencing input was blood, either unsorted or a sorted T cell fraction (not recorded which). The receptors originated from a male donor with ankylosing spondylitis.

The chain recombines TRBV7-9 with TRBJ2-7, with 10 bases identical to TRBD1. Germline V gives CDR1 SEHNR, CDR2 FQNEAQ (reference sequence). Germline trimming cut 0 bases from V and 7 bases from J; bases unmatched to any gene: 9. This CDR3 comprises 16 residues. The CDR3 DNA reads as TGTGCCAGCAGCTTAGCCGGGACAGGGGATCCCTTAGAGCAGTACTTC. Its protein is CASSLAGTGDPLEQYF.

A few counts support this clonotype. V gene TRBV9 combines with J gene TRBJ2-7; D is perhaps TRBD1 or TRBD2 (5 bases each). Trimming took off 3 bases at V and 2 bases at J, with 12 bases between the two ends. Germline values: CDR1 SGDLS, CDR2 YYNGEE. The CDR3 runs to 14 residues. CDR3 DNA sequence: TGTGCCAGCAGCGGCCGGGACGAAACCTACGAGCAGTACTTC. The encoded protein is CASSGRDETYEQYF.

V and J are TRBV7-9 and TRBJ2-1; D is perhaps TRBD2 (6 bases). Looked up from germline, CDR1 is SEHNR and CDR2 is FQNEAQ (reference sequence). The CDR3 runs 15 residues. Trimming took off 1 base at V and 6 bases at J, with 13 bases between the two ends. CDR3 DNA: TGTGCCAGCAGCTTAGTAGCTGGAGGGCTCAATGAGCAGTTCTTC. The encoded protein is CASSLVAGGLNEQFF.

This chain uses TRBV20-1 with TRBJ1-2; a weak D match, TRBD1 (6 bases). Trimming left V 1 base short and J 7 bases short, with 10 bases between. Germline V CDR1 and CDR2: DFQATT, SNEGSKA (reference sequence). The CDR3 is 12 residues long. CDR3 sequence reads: CSARVKDSGYTF. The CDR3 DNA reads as TGCAGTGCTAGAGTAAAGGACAGTGGCTACACCTTC.

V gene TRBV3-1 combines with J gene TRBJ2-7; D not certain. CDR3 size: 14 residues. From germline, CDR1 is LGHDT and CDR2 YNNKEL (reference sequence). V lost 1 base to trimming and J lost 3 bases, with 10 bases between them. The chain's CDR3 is CASSQGPKSYEQYF. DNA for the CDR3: TGTGCCAGCAGCCAAGGGCCGAAAAGCTACGAGCAGTACTTC.

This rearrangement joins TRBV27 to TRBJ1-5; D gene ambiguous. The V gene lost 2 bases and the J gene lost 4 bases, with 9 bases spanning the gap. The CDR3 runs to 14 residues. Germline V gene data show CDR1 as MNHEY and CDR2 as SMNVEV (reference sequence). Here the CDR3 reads CASSLLAGNQPQHF. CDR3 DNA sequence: TGTGCCAGCAGTTTACTTGCAGGTAATCAGCCCCAGCATTTT.

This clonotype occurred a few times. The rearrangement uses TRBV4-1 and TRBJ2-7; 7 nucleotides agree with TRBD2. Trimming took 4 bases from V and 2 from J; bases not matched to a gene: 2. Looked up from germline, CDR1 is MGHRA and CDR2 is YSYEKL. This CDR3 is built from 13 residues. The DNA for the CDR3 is TGCGCCAGCAGCCGTGGGACTACCTACGAGCAGTACTTC. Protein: CASSRGTTYEQYF.

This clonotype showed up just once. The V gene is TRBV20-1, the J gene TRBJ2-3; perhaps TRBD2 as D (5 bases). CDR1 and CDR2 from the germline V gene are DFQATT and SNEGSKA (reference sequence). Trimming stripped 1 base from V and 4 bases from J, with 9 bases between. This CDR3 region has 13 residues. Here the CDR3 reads CSARVWGADTQYF. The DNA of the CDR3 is TGCAGTGCTAGAGTCTGGGGAGCAGATACGCAGTATTTT.

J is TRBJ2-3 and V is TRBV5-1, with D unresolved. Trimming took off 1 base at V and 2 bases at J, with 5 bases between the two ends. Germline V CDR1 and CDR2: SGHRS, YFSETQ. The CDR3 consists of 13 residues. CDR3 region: CASSLIATDTQYF. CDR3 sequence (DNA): TGCGCCAGCAGCTTGATAGCCACAGATACGCAGTATTTT.

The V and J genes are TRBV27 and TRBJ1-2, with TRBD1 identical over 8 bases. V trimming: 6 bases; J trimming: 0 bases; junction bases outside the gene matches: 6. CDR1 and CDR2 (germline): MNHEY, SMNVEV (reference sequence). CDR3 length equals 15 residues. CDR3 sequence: CASSEQGAPNYGYTF. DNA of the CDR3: TGTGCCAGCAGCGAGCAGGGGGCCCCTAACTATGGCTACACCTTC.

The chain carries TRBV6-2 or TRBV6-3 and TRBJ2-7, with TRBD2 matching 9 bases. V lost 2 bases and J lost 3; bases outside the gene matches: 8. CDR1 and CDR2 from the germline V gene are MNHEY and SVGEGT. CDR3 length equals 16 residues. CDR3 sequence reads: CASSYALAGDYYEQYF. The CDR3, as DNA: TGTGCCAGCAGTTACGCCTTAGCGGGAGATTACTACGAGCAGTACTTC.

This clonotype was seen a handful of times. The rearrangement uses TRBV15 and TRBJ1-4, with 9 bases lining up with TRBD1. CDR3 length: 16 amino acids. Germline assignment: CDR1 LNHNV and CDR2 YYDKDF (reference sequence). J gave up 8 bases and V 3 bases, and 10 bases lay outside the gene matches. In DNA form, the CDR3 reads TGTGCCACCAGCAGGGGAGCGGGACAGGGTCGGGAAAAACTGTTTTTT. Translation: CATSRGAGQGREKLFF.

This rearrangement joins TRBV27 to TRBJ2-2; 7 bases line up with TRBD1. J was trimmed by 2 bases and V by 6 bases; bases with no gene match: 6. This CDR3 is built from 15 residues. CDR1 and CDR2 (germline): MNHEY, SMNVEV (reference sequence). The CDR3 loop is CASSLDRDNTGELFF. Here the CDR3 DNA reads TGTGCCAGCAGCCTCGACAGGGACAACACCGGGGAGCTGTTTTTT.

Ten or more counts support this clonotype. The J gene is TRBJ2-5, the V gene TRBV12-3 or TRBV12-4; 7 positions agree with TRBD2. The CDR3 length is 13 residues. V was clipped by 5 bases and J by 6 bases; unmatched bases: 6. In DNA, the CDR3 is TGTGCCAGCAGTACCCGGGACTACCAGACCCAGTACTTC. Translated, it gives CASSTRDYQTQYF.

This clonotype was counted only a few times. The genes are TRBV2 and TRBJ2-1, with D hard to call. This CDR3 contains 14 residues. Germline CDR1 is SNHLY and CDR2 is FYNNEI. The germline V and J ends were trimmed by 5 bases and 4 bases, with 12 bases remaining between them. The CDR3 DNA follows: TGTGCCAGCAGTTCCCCAGCAGCTTACAATGAGCAGTTCTTC. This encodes CASSSPAAYNEQFF.

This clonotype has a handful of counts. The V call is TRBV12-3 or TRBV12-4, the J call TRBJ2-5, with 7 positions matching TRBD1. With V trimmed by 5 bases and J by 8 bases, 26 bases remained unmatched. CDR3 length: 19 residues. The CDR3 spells CASSAEALYDRDPPSTQYF. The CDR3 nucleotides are TGTGCCAGCAGTGCAGAAGCCCTATATGACAGGGACCCCCCATCTACCCAGTACTTC.

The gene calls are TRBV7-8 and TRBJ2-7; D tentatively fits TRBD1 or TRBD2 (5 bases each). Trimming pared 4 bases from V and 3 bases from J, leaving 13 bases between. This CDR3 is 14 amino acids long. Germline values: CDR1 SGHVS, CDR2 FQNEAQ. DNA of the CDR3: TGTGCCAGCAGCTCTTGGGCTGGGGGCTACGAGCAGTACTTC. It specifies CASSSWAGGYEQYF.

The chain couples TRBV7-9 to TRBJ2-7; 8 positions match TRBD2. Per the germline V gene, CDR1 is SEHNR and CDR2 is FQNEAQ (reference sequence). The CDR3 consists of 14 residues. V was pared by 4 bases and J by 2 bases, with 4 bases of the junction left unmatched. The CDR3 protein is CASSSSLAAYEQYF. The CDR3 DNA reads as TGTGCCAGCAGCTCATCACTAGCGGCCTACGAGCAGTACTTC.

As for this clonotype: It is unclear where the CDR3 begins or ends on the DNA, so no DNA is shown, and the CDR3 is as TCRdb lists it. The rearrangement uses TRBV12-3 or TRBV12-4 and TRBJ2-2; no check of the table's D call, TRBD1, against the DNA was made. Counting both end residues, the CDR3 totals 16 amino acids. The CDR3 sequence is CASSFGGRDTGELFFF.

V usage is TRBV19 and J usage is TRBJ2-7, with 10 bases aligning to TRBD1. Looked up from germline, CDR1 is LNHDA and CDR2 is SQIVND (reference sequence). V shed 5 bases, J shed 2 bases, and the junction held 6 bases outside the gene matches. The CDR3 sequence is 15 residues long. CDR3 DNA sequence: TGTGCCAGTAGTCCGGGGACAGGGGCTACCTACGAGCAGTACTTC. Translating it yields CASSPGTGATYEQYF. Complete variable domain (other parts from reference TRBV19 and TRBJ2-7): DGGITQSPKYLFRKEGQNVTLSCEQNLNHDAMYWYRQDPGQGLRLIYYSQIVNDFQKGDIAEGYSVSREKKESFPLTVTSAQKNPTAFYLCASSPGTGATYEQYFGPGTRLTVT.

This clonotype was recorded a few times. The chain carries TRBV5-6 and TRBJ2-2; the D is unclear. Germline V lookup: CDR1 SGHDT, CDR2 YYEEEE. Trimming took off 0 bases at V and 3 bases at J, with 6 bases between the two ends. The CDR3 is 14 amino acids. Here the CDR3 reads CASSLAADTGELFF. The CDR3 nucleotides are TGTGCCAGCAGCTTGGCGGCAGACACCGGGGAGCTGTTTTTT.

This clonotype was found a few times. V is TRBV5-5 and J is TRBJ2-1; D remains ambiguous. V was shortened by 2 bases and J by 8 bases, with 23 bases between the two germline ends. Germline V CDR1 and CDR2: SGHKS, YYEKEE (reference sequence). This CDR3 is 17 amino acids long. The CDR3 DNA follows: TGTGCCAGCAGCTTTGGGGTGGCGTTCCCCAGCCAATATGAGCAGTTCTTC. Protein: CASSFGVAFPSQYEQFF.

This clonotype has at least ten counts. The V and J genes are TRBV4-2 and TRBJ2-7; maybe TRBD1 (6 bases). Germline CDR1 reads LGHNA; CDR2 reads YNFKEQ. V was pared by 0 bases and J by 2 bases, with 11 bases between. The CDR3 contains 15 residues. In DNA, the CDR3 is TGTGCCAGCAGCCAAGAAGGGCAGGGGACCTACGAGCAGTACTTC. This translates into CASSQEGQGTYEQYF.

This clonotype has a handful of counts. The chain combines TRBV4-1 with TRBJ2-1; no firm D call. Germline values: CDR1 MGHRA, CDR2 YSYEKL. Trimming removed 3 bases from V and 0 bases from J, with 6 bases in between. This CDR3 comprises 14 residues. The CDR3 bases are TGCGCCAGCAGCCACACCAACTCCTACAATGAGCAGTTCTTC. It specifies CASSHTNSYNEQFF.

CDR3 amino acids: CAWSVNYGFTDTQYF. The CDR3 nucleotides are TGTGCCTGGAGTGTAAATTATGGTTTCACAGATACGCAGTATTTT. V is TRBV30 and J is TRBJ2-3; D is uncertain. Trimming took 0 bases from V and 2 from J, leaving 12 bases between them. CDR3 length: 15 amino acids. The germline CDR1 and CDR2 sequences are GTSNPN and SVGIG (reference sequence).

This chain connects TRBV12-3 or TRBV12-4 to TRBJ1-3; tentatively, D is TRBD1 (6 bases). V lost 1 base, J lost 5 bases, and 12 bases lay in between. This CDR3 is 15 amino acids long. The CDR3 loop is CASSLGQGLRNTIYF. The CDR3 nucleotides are TGTGCCAGCAGTTTAGGGCAGGGGCTGAGAAACACCATATATTTT.

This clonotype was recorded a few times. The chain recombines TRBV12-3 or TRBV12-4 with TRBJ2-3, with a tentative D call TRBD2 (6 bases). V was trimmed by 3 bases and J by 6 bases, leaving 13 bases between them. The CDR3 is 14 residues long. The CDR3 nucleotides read TGTGCCAGCAGTTTGGGACTCAACGGGGATACGCAGTATTTT. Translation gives CASSLGLNGDTQYF.

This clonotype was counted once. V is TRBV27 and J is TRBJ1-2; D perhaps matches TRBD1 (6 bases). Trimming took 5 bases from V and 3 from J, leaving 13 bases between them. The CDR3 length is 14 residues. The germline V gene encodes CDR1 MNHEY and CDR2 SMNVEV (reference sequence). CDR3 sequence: CASSPSDSYYGYTF. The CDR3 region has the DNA TGTGCCAGCAGTCCCTCGGACAGCTACTATGGCTACACCTTC.

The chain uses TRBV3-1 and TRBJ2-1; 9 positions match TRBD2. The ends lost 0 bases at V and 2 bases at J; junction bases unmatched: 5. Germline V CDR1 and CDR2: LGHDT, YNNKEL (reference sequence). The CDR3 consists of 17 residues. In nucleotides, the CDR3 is TGTGCCAGCAGCCAAGATTTGCGGGAGGGTACCTACAATGAGCAGTTCTTC. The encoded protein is CASSQDLREGTYNEQFF.

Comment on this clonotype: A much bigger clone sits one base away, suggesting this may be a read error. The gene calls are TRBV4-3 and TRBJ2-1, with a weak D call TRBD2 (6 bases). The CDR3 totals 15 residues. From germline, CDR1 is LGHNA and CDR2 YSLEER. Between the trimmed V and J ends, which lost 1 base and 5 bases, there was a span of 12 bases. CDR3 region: CASSQVGRDNNEQFF. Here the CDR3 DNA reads TGCGCCAGCAGCCAAGTAGGGCGGGATAACAATGAGCAGTTCTTC.

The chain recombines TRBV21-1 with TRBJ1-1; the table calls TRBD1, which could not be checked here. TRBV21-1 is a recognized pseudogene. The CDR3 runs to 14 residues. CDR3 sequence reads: CASSKGERGTEAFF. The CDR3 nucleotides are TGTGCCAGCAGCAAGGGGGAAAGGGGCACTGAAGCTTTCTTT.

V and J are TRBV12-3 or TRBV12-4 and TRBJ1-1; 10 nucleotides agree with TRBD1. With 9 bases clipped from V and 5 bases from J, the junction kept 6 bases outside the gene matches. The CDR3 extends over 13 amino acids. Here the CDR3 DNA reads TGTGCCAGTAGGACAGGGGGAGAAACTGAAGCTTTCTTT. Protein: CASRTGGETEAFF.